This T cell receptor beta chain was captured in a study of cytomegalovirus exposure and HLA in healthy donors. The PCR made use of 60 Vbeta and 13 Jbeta primers. Produced via immunoSEQ multiplex PCR; TCRdb's table is partial and in-frame only. The sample contains about 180,000 clones, over 70% of which appear only once. With V trimmed by 4 bases and J by 5 bases, 5 bases remained unmatched. CDR3 length: 14 residues. Germline lookup yields CDR1 MNHEY and CDR2 SMNVEV (reference sequence). This clone appeared a few times. The origin of this receptor is a young woman in good health and CMV-seropositive. Sequenced input: PBMCs. This chain joins TRBV27 and TRBJ2-1; TRBD1 matches at 7 bases. CDR3 sequence: CASSWGQSHNEQFF. DNA of the CDR3: TGTGCCAGCAGTTGGGGACAGAGTCACAATGAGCAGTTCTTC.